This record concerns one T cell receptor beta chain sequence. Antigen unknown. Per germline, CDR1 SQVTM and CDR2 ANQGSEA. V was clipped by 5 bases and J by 5 bases; unmatched bases: 14. CDR3 length: 16 residues. This record comes from a study of cytomegalovirus exposure and HLA in healthy donors. Study-level results: When analyzed later, a missense DCLRE1C variant was found to be linked to TCR beta V- and J-gene trimming.

It was with 60 Vbeta and 13 Jbeta primers that the PCR ran. The table came from immunoSEQ multiplex PCR; TCRdb's copy has only in-frame clones and leaves some out. The table has about 62,000 clones, around 87% seen once. The receptor's source is a man aged 18 to 30 in good health and CMV-seronegative. The chain is built from TRBV29-1 and TRBJ2-1, with 8 bases fitting TRBD2. Sequences were obtained from PBMCs. The CDR3 region has the DNA TGCAGCGTTATCCCGGGGCGGGGACTAGGAAACAATGAGCAGTTCTTC. It yields the protein CSVIPGRGLGNNEQFF.